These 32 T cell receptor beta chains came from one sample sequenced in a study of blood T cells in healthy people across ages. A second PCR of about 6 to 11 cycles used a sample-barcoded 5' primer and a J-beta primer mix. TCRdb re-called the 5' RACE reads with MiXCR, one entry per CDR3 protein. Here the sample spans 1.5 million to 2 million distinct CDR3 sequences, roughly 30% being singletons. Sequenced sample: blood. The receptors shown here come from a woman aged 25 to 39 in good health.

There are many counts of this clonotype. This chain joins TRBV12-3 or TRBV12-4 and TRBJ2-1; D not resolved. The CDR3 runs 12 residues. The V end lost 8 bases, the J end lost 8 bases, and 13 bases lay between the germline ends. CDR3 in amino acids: CASARRRDEQFF. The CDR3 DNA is TGTGCCAGCGCGCGCCGTAGAGATGAGCAGTTCTTC.

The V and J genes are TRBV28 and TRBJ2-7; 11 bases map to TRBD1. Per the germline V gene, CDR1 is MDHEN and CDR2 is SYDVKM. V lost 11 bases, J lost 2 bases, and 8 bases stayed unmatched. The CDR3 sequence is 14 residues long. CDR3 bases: TGTGCCGGCATGGACAGGGGGCTTACCTACGAGCAGTACTTC. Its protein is CAGMDRGLTYEQYF. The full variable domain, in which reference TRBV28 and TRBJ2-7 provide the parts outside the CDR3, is DVKVTQSSRYLVKRTGEKVFLECVQDMDHENMFWYRQDPGLGLRLIYFSYDVKMKEKGDIPEGYSVSREKKERFSLILESASTNQTSMYLCAGMDRGLTYEQYFGPGTRLTVT.

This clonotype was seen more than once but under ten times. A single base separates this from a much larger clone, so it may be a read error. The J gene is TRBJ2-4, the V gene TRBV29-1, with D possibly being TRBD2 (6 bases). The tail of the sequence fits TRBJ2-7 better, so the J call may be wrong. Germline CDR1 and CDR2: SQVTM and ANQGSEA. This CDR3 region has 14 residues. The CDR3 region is CSVEGRGIGYEQYF. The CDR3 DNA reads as TGCAGCGTTGAGGGACGGGGGATTGGATACGAGCAGTACTTC.

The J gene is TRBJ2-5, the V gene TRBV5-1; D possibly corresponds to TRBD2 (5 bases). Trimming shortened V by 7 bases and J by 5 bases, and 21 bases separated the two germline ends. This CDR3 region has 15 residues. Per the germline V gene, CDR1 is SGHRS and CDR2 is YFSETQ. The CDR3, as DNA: TGCGCCAGCTCGGCGAGCGGTCCCAAAATGGAGACCCAGTACTTC. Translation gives CASSASGPKMETQYF.

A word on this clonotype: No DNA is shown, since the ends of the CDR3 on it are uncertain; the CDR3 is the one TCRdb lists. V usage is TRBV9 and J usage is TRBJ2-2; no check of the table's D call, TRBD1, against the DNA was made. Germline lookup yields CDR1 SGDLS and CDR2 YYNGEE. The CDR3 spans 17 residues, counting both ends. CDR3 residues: CASRGFEWGKGTGELFF.

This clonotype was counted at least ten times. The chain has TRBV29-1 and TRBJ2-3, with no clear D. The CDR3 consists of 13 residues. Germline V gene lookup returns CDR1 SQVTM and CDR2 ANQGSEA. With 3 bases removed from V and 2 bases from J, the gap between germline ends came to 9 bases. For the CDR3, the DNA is TGCAGCGTTGATGTGGGGTCCACAGATACGCAGTATTTT. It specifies CSVDVGSTDTQYF.

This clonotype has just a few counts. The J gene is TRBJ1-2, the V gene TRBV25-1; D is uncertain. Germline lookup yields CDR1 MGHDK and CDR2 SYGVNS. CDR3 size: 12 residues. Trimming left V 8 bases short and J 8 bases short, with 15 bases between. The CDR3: CASSEGFRGYTF. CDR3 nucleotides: TGTGCCAGCTCAGAGGGTTTTAGGGGCTACACCTTC.

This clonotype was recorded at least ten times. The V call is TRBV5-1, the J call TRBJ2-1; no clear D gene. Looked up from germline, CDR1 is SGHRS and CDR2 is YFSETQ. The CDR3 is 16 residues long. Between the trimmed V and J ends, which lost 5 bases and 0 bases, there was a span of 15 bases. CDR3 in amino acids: CASSPAPRSSYNEQFF. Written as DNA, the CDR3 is TGCGCCAGCAGTCCCGCCCCCCGAAGCTCCTACAATGAGCAGTTCTTC.

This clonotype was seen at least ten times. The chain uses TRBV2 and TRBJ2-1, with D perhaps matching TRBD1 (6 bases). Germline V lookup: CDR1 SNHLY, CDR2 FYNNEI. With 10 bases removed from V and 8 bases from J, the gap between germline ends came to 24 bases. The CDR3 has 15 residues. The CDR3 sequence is CATEPQGLDSDEQFF. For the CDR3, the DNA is TGTGCCACTGAACCTCAGGGGCTTGATAGCGATGAGCAGTTCTTC.

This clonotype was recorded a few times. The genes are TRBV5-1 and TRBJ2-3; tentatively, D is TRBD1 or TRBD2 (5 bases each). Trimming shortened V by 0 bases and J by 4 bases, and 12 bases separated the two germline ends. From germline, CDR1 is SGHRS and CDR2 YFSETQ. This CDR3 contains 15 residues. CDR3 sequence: CASSLGQGDPDTQYF. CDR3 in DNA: TGCGCCAGCAGCTTGGGGCAGGGAGATCCAGATACGCAGTATTTT.

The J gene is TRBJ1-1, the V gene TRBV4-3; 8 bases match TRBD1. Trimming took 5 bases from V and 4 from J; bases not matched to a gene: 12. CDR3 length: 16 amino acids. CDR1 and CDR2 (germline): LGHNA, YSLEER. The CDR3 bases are TGCGCCAGCAGCGGTCCGGACAGGGATGGGTTCACTGAAGCTTTCTTT. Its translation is CASSGPDRDGFTEAFF.

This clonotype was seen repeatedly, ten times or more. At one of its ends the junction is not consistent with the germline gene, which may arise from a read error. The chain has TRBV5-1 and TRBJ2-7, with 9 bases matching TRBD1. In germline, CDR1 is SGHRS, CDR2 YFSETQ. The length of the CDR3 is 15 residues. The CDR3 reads CASSLAGDRAYEQYF. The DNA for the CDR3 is TGTGCCAGCAGCTTAGCCGGGGACAGGGCCTACGAGCAGTACTTC.

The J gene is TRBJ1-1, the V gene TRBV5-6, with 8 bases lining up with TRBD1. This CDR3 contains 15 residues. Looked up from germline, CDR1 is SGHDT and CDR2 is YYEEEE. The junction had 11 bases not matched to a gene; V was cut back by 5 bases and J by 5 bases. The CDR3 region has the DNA TGTGCCAGCAGACGTGGACAGGGAGGGGGGACTGAAGCTTTCTTT. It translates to CASRRGQGGGTEAFF.

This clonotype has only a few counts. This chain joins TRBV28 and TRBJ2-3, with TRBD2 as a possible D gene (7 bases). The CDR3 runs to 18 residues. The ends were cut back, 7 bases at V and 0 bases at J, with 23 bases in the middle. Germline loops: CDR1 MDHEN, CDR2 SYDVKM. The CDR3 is CASTPSIGGGPSTDTQYF. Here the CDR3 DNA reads TGTGCCAGCACCCCTTCGATAGGCGGGGGCCCTAGCACAGATACGCAGTATTTT.

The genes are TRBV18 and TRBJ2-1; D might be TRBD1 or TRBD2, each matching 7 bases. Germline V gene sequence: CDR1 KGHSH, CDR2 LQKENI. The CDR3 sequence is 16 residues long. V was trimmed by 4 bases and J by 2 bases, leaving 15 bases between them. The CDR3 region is CASSHSSGTAYNEQFF. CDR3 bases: TGTGCCAGCTCACATAGCAGCGGGACAGCCTACAATGAGCAGTTCTTC.

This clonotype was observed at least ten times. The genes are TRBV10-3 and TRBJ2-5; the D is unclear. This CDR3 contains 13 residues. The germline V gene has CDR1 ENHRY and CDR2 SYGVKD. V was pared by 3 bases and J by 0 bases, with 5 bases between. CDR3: CAISESYQETQYF. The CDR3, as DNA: TGTGCCATCAGTGAATCCTACCAAGAGACCCAGTACTTC.

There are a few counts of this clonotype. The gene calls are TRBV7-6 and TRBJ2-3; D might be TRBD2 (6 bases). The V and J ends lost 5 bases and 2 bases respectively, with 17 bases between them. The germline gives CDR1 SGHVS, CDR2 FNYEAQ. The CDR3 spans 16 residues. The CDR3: CASSPGVAESTDTQYF. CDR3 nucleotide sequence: TGTGCCAGCAGCCCCGGGGTAGCGGAGTCCACAGATACGCAGTATTTT.

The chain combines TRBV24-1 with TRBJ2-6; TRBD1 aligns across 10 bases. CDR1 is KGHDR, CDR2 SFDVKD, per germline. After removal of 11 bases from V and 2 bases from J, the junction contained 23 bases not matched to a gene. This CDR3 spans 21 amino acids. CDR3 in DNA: TGTGCCAGGAGCGGGGACGGACAGGGGGGAAATTCTGGGACTGGGGCCAACGTCCTGACTTTC. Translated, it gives CARSGDGQGGNSGTGANVLTF.

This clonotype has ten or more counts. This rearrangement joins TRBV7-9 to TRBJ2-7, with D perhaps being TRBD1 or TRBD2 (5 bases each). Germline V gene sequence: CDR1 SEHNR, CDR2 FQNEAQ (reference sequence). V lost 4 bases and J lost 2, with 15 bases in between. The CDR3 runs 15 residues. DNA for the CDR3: TGTGCCAGCAGCTCCCTGGGACCGACGGCCTACGAGCAGTACTTC. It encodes CASSSLGPTAYEQYF.

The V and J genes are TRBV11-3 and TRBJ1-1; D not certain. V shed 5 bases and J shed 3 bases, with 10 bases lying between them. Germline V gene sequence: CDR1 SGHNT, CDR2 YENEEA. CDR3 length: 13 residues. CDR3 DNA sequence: TGTGCCAGCAGCATATACAGCGACACTGAAGCTTTCTTT. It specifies CASSIYSDTEAFF.

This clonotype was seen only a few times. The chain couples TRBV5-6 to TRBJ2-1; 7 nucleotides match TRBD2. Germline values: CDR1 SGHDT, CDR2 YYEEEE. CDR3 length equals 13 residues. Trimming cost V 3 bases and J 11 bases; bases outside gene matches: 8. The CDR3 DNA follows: TGTGCCAGCAGCTCTCGACTAGCCGCACAGCAGTTCTTC. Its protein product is CASSSRLAAQQFF. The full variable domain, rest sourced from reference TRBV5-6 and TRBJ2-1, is DAGVTQSPTHLIKTRGQQVTLRCSPKSGHDTVSWYQQALGQGPQFIFQYYEEEERQRGNFPDRFSGHQFPNYSSELNVNALLLGDSALYLCASSSRLAAQQFFGPGTRLTVL.

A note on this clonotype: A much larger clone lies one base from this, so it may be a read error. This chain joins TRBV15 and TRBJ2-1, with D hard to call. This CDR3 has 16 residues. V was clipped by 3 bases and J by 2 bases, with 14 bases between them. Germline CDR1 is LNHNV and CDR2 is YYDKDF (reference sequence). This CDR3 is CATSREQEPPYNEQFF. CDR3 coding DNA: TGTGCCACCAGCAGGGAGCAGGAGCCGCCCTACAATGAGCAGTTCTTC.

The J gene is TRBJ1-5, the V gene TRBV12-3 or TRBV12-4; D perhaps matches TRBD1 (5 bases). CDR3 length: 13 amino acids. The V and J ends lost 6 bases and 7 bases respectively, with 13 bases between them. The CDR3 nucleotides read TGTGCCAGCAGACCTCAGGGTACCCAGCCCCAGCATTTT. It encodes CASRPQGTQPQHF.

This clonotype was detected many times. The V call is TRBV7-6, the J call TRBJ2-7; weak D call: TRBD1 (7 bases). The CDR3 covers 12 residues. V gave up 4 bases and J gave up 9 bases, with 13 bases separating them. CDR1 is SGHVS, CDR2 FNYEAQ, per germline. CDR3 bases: TGTGCCAGCAGCTCCCAGGGGGGAAGGCAGTACTTC. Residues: CASSSQGGRQYF.

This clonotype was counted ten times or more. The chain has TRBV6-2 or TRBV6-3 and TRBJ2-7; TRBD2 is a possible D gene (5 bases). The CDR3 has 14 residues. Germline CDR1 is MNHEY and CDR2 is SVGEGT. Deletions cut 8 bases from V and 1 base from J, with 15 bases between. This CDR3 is CASQEDLASYEQYF. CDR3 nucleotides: TGTGCCAGCCAGGAGGACCTCGCATCCTACGAGCAGTACTTC.

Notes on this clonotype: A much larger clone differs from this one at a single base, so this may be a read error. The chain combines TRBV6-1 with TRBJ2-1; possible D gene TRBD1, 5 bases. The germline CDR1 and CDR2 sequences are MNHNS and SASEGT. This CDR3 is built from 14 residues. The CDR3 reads CAGSEWGQYNEQFF. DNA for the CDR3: TGTGCCGGCAGTGAGTGGGGCCAGTACAATGAGCAGTTCTTC.

The CDR3 protein is CASSKTGEGQPQHF. In nucleotides, the CDR3 is TGTGCCAGCTCAAAAACAGGGGAGGGACAGCCCCAGCATTTT. The chain joins TRBV18 to TRBJ1-5; 7 nucleotides line up with TRBD1. CDR3 length equals 14 residues. Trimming removed 5 bases from V and 7 bases from J; junction bases left unmatched: 8. Germline V gene data show CDR1 as KGHSH and CDR2 as LQKENI.

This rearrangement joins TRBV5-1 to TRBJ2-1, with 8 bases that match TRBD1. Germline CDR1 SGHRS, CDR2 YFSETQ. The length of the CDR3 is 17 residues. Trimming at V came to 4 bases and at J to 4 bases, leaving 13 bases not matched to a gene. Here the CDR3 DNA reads TGCGCCAGCAGCACCTTGCCCGGGACAGGTACATACAATGAGCAGTTCTTC. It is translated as CASSTLPGTGTYNEQFF.

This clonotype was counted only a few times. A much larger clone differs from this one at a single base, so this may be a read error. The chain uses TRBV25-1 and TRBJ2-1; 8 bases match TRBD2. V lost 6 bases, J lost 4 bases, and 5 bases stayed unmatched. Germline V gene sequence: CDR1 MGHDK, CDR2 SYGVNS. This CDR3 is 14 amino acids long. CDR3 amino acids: CASRVGGGYNEQFF. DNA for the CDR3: TGTGCCAGCAGGGTCGGCGGGGGGTACAATGAGCAGTTCTTC.

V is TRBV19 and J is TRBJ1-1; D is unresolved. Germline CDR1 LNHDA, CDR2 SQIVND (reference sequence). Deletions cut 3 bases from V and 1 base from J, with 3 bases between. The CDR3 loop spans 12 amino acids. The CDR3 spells CASSMRNTEAFF. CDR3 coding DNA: TGTGCCAGTAGTATGAGGAACACTGAAGCTTTCTTT.

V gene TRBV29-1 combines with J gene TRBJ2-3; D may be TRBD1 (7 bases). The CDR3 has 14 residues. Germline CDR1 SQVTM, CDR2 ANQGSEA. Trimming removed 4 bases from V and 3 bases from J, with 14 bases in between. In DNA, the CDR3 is TGCAGCGTTGCCCCGGAGGGGGCAACAGATACGCAGTATTTT. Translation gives CSVAPEGATDTQYF.

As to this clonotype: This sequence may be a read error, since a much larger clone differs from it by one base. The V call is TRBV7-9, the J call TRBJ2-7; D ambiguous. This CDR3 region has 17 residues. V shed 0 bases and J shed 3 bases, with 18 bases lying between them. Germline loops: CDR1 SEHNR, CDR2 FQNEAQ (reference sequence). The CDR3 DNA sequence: TGTGCCAGCAGCTTAGCGTGTGGACCCAAACAGAACTACGAGCAGTACTTC. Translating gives CASSLACGPKQNYEQYF.